The text below deals with one T cell receptor beta chain. The source of the sample is a study of control samples from healthy donors and cancer patients. The germline gives CDR1 LNHNV, CDR2 YYDKDF (reference sequence). The CDR3 consists of 14 residues. Between the trimmed V and J ends, which lost 3 bases and 1 base, there was a span of 7 bases. The data were produced by immunoSEQ multiplex PCR, yet TCRdb's version contains in-frame clones alone and is incomplete. This sample carries about 170,000 clones, around 94% of them seen once, and the ten largest clones take roughly 1.3%. J is TRBJ1-5 and V is TRBV15; D unresolved. The clonotype originates from a young woman in good health. Sequencing input: blood. The CDR3 DNA is TGTGCCACCAGCAGTCCTACCAGCAATCAGCCCCAGCATTTT. The encoded protein is CATSSPTSNQPQHF.